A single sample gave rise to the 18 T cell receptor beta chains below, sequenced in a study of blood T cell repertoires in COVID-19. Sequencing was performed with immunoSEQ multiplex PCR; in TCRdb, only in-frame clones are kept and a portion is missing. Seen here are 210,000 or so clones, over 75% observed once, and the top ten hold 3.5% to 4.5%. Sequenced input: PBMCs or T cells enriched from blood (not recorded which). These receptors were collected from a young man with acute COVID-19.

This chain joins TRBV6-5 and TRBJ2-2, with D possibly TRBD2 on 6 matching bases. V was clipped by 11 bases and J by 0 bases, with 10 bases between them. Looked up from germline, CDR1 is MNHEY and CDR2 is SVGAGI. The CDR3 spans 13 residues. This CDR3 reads CALRGTNTGELFF. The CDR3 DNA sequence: TGTGCCCTCCGGGGGACGAACACCGGGGAGCTGTTTTTT.

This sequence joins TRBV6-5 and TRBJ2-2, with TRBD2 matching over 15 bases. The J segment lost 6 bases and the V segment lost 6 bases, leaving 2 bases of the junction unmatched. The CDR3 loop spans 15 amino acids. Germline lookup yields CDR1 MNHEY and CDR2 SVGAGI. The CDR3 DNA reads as TGTGCCAGCAGAGGACTAGCGGGGGGGCCCGGGGAGCTGTTTTTT. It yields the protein CASRGLAGGPGELFF.

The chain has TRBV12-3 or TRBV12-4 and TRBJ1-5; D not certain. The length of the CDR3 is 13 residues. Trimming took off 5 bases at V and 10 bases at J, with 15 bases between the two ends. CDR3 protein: CASSPPTRLPQHF. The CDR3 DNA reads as TGTGCCAGCAGTCCCCCGACACGATTACCCCAGCATTTT.

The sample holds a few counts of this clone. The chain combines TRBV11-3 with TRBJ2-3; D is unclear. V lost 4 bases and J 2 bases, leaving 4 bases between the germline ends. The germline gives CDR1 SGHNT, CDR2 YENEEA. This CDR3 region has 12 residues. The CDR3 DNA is TGTGCCAGCAGCTACAACACAGATACGCAGTATTTT. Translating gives CASSYNTDTQYF.

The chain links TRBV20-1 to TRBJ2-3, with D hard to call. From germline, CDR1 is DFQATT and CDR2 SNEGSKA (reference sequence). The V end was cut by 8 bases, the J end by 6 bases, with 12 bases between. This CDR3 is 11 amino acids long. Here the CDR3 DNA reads TGCAGTCTTGGGCAAGTGGATACGCAGTATTTT. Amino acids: CSLGQVDTQYF.

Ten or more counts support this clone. The CDR3 DNA reads as TGTGCCAGTAGTATGTCCGGGGACACTGAAGCTTTCTTT. It is translated as CASSMSGDTEAFF. This sequence joins TRBV19 and TRBJ1-1; D remains unclear. V was shortened by 3 bases and J by 3 bases, with 8 bases between the two germline ends. This CDR3 is built from 13 residues. Per germline, CDR1 LNHDA and CDR2 SQIVND (reference sequence). The full variable domain, completed using reference TRBV19 and TRBJ1-1, is DGGITQSPKYLFRKEGQNVTLSCEQNLNHDAMYWYRQDPGQGLRLIYYSQIVNDFQKGDIAEGYSVSREKKESFPLTVTSAQKNPTAFYLCASSMSGDTEAFFGQGTRLTVV.

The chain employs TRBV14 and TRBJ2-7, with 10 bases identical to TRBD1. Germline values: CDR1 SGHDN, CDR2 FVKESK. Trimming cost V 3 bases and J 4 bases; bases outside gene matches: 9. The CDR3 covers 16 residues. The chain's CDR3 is CASSHAPGQGIYEQYF. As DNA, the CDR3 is TGTGCCAGCAGCCATGCTCCGGGACAGGGGATTTACGAGCAGTACTTC. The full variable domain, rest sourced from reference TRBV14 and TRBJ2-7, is EAGVTQFPSHSVIEKGQTVTLRCDPISGHDNLYWYRRVMGKEIKFLLHFVKESKQDESGMPNNRFLAERTGGTYSTLKVQPAELEDSGVYFCASSHAPGQGIYEQYFGPGTRLTVT.

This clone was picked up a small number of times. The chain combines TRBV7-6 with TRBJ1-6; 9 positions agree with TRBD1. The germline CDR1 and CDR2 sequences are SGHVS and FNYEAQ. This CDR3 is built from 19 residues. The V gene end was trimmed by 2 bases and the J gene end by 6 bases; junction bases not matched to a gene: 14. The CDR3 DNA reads TGTGCCAGCAGCTTATTGCGGACAGGGGCTCTCCGAAGTAATTCACCCCTCCACTTT. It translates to CASSLLRTGALRSNSPLHF.

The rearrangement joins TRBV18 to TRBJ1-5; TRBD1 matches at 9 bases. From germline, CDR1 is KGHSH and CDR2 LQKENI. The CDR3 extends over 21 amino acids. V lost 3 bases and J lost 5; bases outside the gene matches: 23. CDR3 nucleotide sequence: TGTGCCAGCTCACCTTTGCCTGGATGGGGGACAGGGTATCCCCAAGATCAGCCCCAGCATTTT. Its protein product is CASSPLPGWGTGYPQDQPQHF.

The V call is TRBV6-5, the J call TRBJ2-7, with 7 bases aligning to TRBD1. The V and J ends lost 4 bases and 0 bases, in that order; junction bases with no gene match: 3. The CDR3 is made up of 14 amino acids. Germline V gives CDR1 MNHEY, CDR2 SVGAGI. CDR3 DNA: TGTGCCAGCAGTTCGACAGGGCCCTCCTACGAGCAGTACTTC. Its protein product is CASSSTGPSYEQYF.

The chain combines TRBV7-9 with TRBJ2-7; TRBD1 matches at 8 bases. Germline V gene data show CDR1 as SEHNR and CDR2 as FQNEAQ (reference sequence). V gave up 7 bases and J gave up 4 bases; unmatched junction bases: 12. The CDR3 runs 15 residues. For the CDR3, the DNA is TGTGCCAGCAATACCGCCGGGACAGGAGAATACGAGCAGTACTTC. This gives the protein CASNTAGTGEYEQYF. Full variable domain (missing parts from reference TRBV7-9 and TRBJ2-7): DTGVSQNPRHKITKRGQNVTFRCDPISEHNRLYWYRQTLGQGPEFLTYFQNEAQLEKSRLLSDRFSAERPKGSFSTLEIQRTEQGDSAMYLCASNTAGTGEYEQYFGPGTRLTVT.

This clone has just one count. The CDR3 DNA reads as TGTGCCAGCAGTGAAGTAGGTAGCCTTAGCGCTAATGAGCAGTTCTTC. Amino acid sequence: CASSEVGSLSANEQFF. This chain uses TRBV6-1 with TRBJ2-1; TRBD2 might be the D (5 bases). The CDR3 spans 16 residues. Trimming pared 1 base from V and 7 bases from J, leaving 17 bases between. The germline V gene encodes CDR1 MNHNS and CDR2 SASEGT.

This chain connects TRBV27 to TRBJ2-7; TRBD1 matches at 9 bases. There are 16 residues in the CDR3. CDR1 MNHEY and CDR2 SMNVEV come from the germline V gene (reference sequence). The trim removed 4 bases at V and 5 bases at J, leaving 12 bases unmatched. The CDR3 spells CASSSLTGTGTHEQYF. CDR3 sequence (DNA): TGTGCCAGCAGTTCCCTCACCGGGACAGGGACACACGAGCAGTACTTC.

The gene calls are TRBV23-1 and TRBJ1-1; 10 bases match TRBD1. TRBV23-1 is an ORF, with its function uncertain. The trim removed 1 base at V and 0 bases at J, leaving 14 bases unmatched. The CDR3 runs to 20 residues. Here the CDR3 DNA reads TGCGCCAGCAGTCAATTCGGCCTCGGGACAGGGGTTCTTTTGAACACTGAAGCTTTCTTT. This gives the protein CASSQFGLGTGVLLNTEAFF.

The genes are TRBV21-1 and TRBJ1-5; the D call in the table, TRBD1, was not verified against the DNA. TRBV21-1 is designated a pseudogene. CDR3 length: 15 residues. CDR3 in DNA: TGTGCCAGCCGGGCGGCAGGGTCATACAATCAGCCCCAGCATTTT. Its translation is CASRAAGSYNQPQHF.

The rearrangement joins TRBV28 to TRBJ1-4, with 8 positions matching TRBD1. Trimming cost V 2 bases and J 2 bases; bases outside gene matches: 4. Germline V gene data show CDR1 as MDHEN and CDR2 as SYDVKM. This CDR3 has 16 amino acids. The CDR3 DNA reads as TGTGCCAGCAGTTTAGACAGGGGAGCGACTAATGAAAAACTGTTTTTT. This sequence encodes CASSLDRGATNEKLFF.

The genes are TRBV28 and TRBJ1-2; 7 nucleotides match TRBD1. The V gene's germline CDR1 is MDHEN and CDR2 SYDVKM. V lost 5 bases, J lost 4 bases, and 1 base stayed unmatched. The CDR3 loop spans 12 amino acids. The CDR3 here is CASSGQAYGYTF. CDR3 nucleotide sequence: TGTGCCAGCAGTGGACAGGCCTATGGCTACACCTTC.

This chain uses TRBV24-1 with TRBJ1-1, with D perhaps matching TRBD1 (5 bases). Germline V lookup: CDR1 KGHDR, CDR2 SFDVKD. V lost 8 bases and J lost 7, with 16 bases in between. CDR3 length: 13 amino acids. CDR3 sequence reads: CATKRGRLFEAFF. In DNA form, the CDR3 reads TGTGCCACCAAAAGGGGCAGATTATTTGAAGCTTTCTTT.